This TCR beta chain was documented in a study of blood T cell repertoires in COVID-19. On the study more broadly: There were acute and convalescent COVID-19 samples, and they came from the United States, Italy and Spain. PBMCs, B-cell-depleted T cells, or T cells provided the cDNA or gDNA that made up the material.

The CDR3 runs to 16 residues. Germline CDR1 SNHLY, CDR2 FYNNEI. Trimming took 3 bases from V and 1 from J, leaving 12 bases between them. Produced via immunoSEQ multiplex PCR; TCRdb's table is partial and in-frame only. The table shows fewer than 40,000 clones, with approximately 85% occurring only once. Material for sequencing was peripheral blood. This TCR was recovered from a man older than 75 with active COVID-19. The V gene is TRBV2, the J gene TRBJ1-4, with a tentative D call TRBD1 (6 bases). In DNA form, the CDR3 reads TGTGCCAGCAGTGAGGAACACAGGGTAACTAATGAAAAACTGTTTTTT. This encodes CASSEEHRVTNEKLFF.